This T cell receptor beta chain was found in a study of blood T cells in healthy people across ages. CDR1 is MNHEY, CDR2 SVGEGT, per germline. The CDR3 sequence is 16 residues long. The study drew donors from healthy Caucasian individuals in Russia aged roughly 6 to 90. Extracted total RNA amounted to at least 5.5 micrograms for each sample. Sample-barcoded 5' priming and a J-beta primer mix drove a second PCR of about 6 to 11 cycles. Using its own MiXCR run on the 5' RACE reads, TCRdb lists one record per CDR3 protein. The repertoire holds 700,000 to 950,000 distinct CDR3 sequences, with around 46% as singletons. Broader study findings: Donor CMV status was unknown, possibly confounding expanded clonotype changes.

This clonotype was picked up one time. Its antigen is currently unknown. Relative to the germline gene, one junction end is altered; a read error may explain this. Sequencing was carried out using blood. The J gene is TRBJ2-1, the V gene TRBV6-2 or TRBV6-3; no definite D call. The sequence was collected from a woman aged 55-69 years in good health. The CDR3 DNA sequence: TGTGCCAGCAACCCTCTAGACGGGCGGTCCTACAATGAACAGTTCTTC. Amino acids: CASNPLDGRSYNEQFF.